This TCR beta chain comes out of a study of human T cells and chemical hapten exposure (dated by TCRdb to 2020 to 2023). About the investigation overall: For sensitization, 2% DPC in acetone was applied to a roughly 2 cm by roughly 2 cm area of upper inner arm skin. Blood was sampled from patients pre-sensitization (week 0) and at 2, 6 and about 24 weeks after DPC sensitization. Patch testing was performed on the upper back with Finn chambers containing 0.01% DPC, and the patch tests were scored after 6 days according to International Contact Dermatitis Research Group standards. Weekly therapeutic DPC doses were additionally applied to the scalp of patients throughout the approximately 24-week study period. Blood for TCR sequencing was provided by twenty-nine alopecia patients at one to four time points (pre-sensitization, 2, 6 and 24 weeks). This study followed changes in the peripheral blood TCR repertoire in vivo during primary and secondary sensitization of alopecia patients to the hapten diphenylcyclopropenone (DPC). The libraries were sequenced as a pool, and the TCR yield per sample differed mostly because of small variations in library volumes within the pool. Most of the patients in the cohort were female, and the cohort covered alopecia areata with under or over 50% scalp involvement, alopecia totalis and alopecia universalis.

Broader findings and caveats from the paper: Repeated subsampling changed both the strength of the expansion versus patch-test correlation and the threshold at which the correlation became significant. The number of PT1 expanded TCRs positively correlated with patch test score, significant at thresholds 8, 16 and 32 but not 4. Alopecia, a presumed autoimmune disease, was present in all patients, so the immune response of the patients might differ from that of healthy individuals. Significantly more large CDR3 similarity clusters were formed by expanded TCRs than by pre-sensitization or healthy control sets, consistent with antigen-driven responses. No change with DPC sensitization was found in the number of TCRs above 1 in 1000 frequency, and no evidence of global repertoire structure alterations was found.

This clonotype occurred a few times. The antigen it binds to is not known. No qualities accompany the bases; no much larger clone lies one base away. This sample's time point label indicates: patch test 2, 6 weeks after DPC sensitization. Read against the paper, the sample's treatment or condition label means: therapeutic diphenylcyclopropenone sensitization with weekly scalp DPC. Blood at each patch-test visit was drawn before the patch test was applied. Eligible patients were aged 18 to 70, diagnosed with alopecia, deemed suitable for DPC therapy, and excluded if pregnant. Total RNA was extracted from unfractionated whole blood that had been collected in Tempus Blood RNA tubes. The protocol used for the library was RACE. Sequenced on a NextSeq 500. During library preparation, unique molecular identifiers were attached to individual cDNA molecules so that TCRs could be counted in a quantitative, reproducible way. Both TCR alpha and TCR beta chains were sequenced from each blood RNA sample. The published analysis was carried out like this. Samples had a median of roughly 99,000 TCRs, with a range from roughly 20,000 to 690,600. The Decombinator software suite was used to annotate the V, J and CDR3 of the TCR reads. Every sample was subsampled to the same number of TCRs (28,000) for the PS versus PT1 abundance plots. Expanded TCRs were defined as absent before sensitization and observed at least eight times at the 2-week time point. The public reads were quality trimmed at Q25 with fastp and then assembled into clones with MiXCR by TCRdb, keeping productive beta chains. Rows matching on CDR3 protein sequence are summarized as one entry with the most common DNA and genes. The V and J calls were not made by the authors but by TCRdb's processing. This sample holds 110,000 to 150,000 distinct CDR3 sequences; roughly 10% were observed only once. The leading ten clones occupy 1.3% to 1.5% of the sample.

Material: whole blood, obtained in connection with sensitization to the hapten diphenylcyclopropenone (DPC). This TCR was sampled from a woman in her 50s with alopecia areata. Some clones in this sample may be carry-over from other donors' samples.

At the DNA level, the sequence is TGTGCCAGCAGTTCCCTGCTCACGGTTGAGGATACGCAGTATTTT. Its protein is CASSSLLTVEDTQYF. The rearranged segments are TRBV2 and TRBJ2-3; the D gene lacks a confident call. V loses 5 bases, J loses 6 bases, and the germline ends lie 18 bases apart. CDR1 and CDR2, per the germline V gene, are SNHLY and FYNNEI. Reading from cysteine to phenylalanine, the CDR3 counts 15 amino acids. The sequence is cut down to CDR3 DNA, 45 bases in frame from base 1.